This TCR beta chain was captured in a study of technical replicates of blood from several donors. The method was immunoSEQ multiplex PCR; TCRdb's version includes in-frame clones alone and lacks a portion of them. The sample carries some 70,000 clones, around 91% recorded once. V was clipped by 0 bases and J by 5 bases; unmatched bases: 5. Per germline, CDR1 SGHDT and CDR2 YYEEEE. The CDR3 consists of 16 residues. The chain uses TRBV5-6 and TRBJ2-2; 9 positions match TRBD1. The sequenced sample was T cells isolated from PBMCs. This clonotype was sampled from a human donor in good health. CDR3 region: CASSLDGTGWTGELFF. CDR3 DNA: TGTGCCAGCAGCTTGGACGGGACAGGGTGGACCGGGGAGCTGTTTTTT.